This TCR beta chain comes out of a study of T-cell memory formation after mild COVID-19. Study information: Most TCR clusters belonged to a single donor.

TCRdb re-analysed the 5' RACE reads in MiXCR, keeping a single row per CDR3 protein. The data show some 300,000 distinct CDR3 sequences, with 20% to 25% seen just once and roughly 23% held by the top ten. General study results and limits: A subset of responding clones appeared in pre-infection memory, suggesting cross-reactive memory joined. The authors left the SARS-CoV-2 specificity of second-wave clones peaking on day 37 unconfirmed. Contracting clones from day 15 to 85 showed balanced CD4/CD8; later expanders favored CD4+.

To note about this clonotype: As yet, its antigen is unknown.

CDR1 and CDR2 from the germline V gene are ENHRY and SYGVKD. The CDR3 is 12 amino acids. Trimming cost V 2 bases and J 5 bases, with 6 bases left between them. The gene calls are TRBV10-3 and TRBJ1-1; unclear D gene. The receptor was derived from a young man who had mild COVID-19 (a few samples of this study predate the infection). Cell type and time point are not known. Sequenced: PBMCs or a T cell subset sorted from them (not recorded which). DNA of the CDR3: TGTGCCATCAGTGAGCCGACAACTGAAGCTTTCTTT. Translating gives CAISEPTTEAFF.